Below, one T cell receptor (beta chain) is given with its context. This record belongs to a study of T cell changes during pregnancy in multiple sclerosis. The table came from immunoSEQ multiplex PCR; TCRdb's copy has only in-frame clones and leaves some out. The data hold approximately 13,000 clones, with about 91% observed a single time. CDR1 and CDR2 from the germline V gene are ENHRY and SYGVKD. V was shortened by 6 bases and J by 0 bases, with 21 bases between the two germline ends. CDR3 length: 18 residues. V and J are TRBV10-3 and TRBJ2-1; a weak D match, TRBD2 (6 bases). Sequencing used CD8+ T cells from peripheral blood mononuclear cells, obtained in the second trimester of pregnancy. This receptor was obtained from a female donor in good health, enrolled as a control in a pregnancy study. CDR3 nucleotide sequence: TGTGCCATCAGCGTAAGGGTTGGGGGGTCGAGCTCCTACAATGAGCAGTTCTTC. Amino acids: CAISVRVGGSSSYNEQFF.